The present T cell receptor beta chain was sequenced within a study of cytomegalovirus exposure and HLA in healthy donors. Despite likely unrecorded immune exposures, the donors were nominally healthy at the time of sampling. Points on this clone: Its antigen is still unknown.

Overall study findings and caveats: At a 0.05 false discovery rate, a later analysis found 16,951 TCR beta sequences to be associated with HLA alleles. Published work reported that the classifier diagnosed cytomegalovirus status with high specificity and sensitivity. Productive status was seen about 90% or about 30% of the time for most TCR beta V segments in an earlier analysis.

Germline-derived CDR1 and CDR2 are LGHNA and YNFKEQ. With 0 bases clipped from V and 6 bases from J, the junction kept 11 bases outside the gene matches. The CDR3 spans 18 residues. The PCR was carried out with 60 Vbeta primers and 13 Jbeta primers. The assay was immunoSEQ multiplex PCR, and TCRdb's table has in-frame clones only and misses some. Counted here are about 130,000 clones, around 80% occurring once; the ten biggest clones make up roughly an eighth. The sequence came from a woman between 55 and 75 years old in good health and CMV-seropositive. This chain links TRBV4-2 with TRBJ1-2; 12 bases are shared with TRBD1. The sample was PBMCs. The CDR3 here is CASSQEFRDRGRGNGYTF. The CDR3 coding sequence is TGTGCCAGCAGCCAAGAATTCCGGGACAGGGGGCGCGGGAATGGCTACACCTTC.